The subject of this entry is one T cell receptor beta chain. Antigen specificity is unknown. TCR libraries were prepared from 3,000 to 4,500 ng total RNA each. Eight separate reactions for every sample produced the cDNA. TCRdb re-called the 5' RACE reads, yielding one record per CDR3 amino acid sequence without DNA. Across hundreds of thousands of distinct CDR3 sequences, the top ten clones capture roughly 5.2% of the sample. The sample belongs to a study of monozygotic twins with inflammatory bowel disease. Study conclusions and caveats: Limited statistical power may explain no repertoire similarity difference between concordant and discordant twins.

This CDR3 region has 19 residues. Looked up from germline, CDR1 is LGHNA and CDR2 is YNFKEQ. Sequencing used blood. This clonotype was obtained from a human donor with ulcerative colitis or Crohn's disease, or a healthy co-twin of an affected twin (not recorded which). The V call is TRBV4-2, the J call TRBJ2-7; TCRdb proposes TRBD2, but this gene call is untestable without DNA. CDR3 region: CASSAPWTSGRRLVYEQYF.